This T cell receptor (beta chain) was identified during a study of PD-1 blockade in classical Hodgkin lymphoma. Broader study findings: Newly diagnosed patients were said to have less baseline TCR diversity than healthy donors did. TCR diversity rose significantly by C4D1 in CD4+ but not CD8+ cells.

Concerning this clone: Its specificity is not known.

Indicated time point: cycle 4 day 1 (C4D1), after less than seven weeks of nivolumab. Each patient experienced a relapse that followed autologous stem cell transplantation, and brentuximab vedotin exposure varied. The CDR3 spans 15 residues. CDR1 and CDR2 (germline): MDHEN, SYDVKM. Trimming shortened V by 7 bases and J by 5 bases, and 17 bases separated the two germline ends. The protocol was immunoSEQ multiplex PCR, while the TCRdb copy is restricted to in-frame clones and leaves out a portion. Among just over 20,000 clones listed, 70% to 75% were seen once. The chain carries TRBV28 and TRBJ2-2; tentative D call: TRBD2 (7 bases). The clonotype originates from a human donor with classical Hodgkin lymphoma. Specimen: peripheral blood mononuclear cells (PBMCs), collected before the fourth cycle of nivolumab. The CDR3 spells CASIQGGSGTGELFF. The DNA of the CDR3 is TGTGCCAGCATTCAAGGGGGTAGCGGGACCGGGGAGCTGTTTTTT.